Sequencing of this TCR beta chain was carried out in a study of shared clonotypes between healthy human individuals. Findings and caveats of the study: Naive subsets typically showed greater estimated richness than memory subsets. There were few donors, and this limited the genetic and exposure-history diversity represented.

The assay was immunoSEQ multiplex PCR, and TCRdb's table has in-frame clones only and misses some. The sample yields some 2.1 million clones, about 95% seen once. As concerns this clone: Its antigen remains unknown. A clone one base away is much larger, so this may be a read error. Distinct nucleotide sequences in the sample also encode this CDR3.

The ends were cut back, 2 bases at V and 0 bases at J, with 4 bases in the middle. The germline gives CDR1 SGHNT, CDR2 YENEEA. The CDR3 covers 13 residues. Naive CD8 cells, CD45RO-negative and positively selected for CCR7, excluded terminally differentiated effector memory CD45RA+ cells. This receptor was taken from a man between 18 and 35 years old in good health. The material sequenced was naive CD8+ T cells sorted from blood. V is TRBV11-3 and J is TRBJ1-1; no firm D call. CDR3 sequence reads: CASSLSVNTEAFF. As DNA, the CDR3 is TGTGCCAGCAGCTTATCAGTGAACACTGAAGCTTTCTTT.